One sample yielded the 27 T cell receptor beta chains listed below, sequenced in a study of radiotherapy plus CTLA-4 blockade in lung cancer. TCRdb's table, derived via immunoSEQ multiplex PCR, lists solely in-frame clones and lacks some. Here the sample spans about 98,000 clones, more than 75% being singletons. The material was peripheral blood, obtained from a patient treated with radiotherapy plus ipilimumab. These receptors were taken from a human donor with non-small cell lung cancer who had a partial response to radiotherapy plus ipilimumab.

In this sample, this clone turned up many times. In DNA, the CDR3 is TGTGCCAGCAGCTTAGAGCGGGGCGAGCAGTTCTTC. This codes for CASSLERGEQFF. The rearrangement joins TRBV11-2 to TRBJ2-1, with D perhaps matching TRBD2 (6 bases). The germline CDR1 and CDR2 sequences are SGHAT and FQNNGV. The CDR3 loop spans 12 amino acids. V was cut by 0 bases and J by 10 bases, with 7 bases left in between.

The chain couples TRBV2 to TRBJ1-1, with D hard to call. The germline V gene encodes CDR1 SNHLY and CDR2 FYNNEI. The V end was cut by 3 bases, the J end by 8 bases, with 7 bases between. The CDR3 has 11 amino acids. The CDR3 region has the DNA TGTGCCAGCAGTGAGACGGGGGAAGCTTTCTTT. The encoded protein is CASSETGEAFF.

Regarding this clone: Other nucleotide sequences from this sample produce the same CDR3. The CDR3 DNA is TGCGCCAGCAGCTTGGGACAGGTAACCTACGAGCAGTACTTC. It encodes CASSLGQVTYEQYF. The V and J genes are TRBV5-1 and TRBJ2-7; tentatively, D is TRBD1 (6 bases). Trimming stripped 0 bases from V and 2 bases from J, with 9 bases between. Looked up from germline, CDR1 is SGHRS and CDR2 is YFSETQ. This CDR3 spans 14 amino acids.

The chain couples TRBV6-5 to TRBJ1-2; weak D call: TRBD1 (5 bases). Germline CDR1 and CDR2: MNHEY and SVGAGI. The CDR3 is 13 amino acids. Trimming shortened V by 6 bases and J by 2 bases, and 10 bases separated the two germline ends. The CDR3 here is CASRSQGNYGYTF. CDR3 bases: TGTGCCAGCAGGTCCCAGGGAAACTATGGCTACACCTTC.

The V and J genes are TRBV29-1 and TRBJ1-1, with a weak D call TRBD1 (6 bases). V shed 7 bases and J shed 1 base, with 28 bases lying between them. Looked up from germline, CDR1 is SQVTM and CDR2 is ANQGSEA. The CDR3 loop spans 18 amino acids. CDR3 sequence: CSARDVGGRAAGNTEAFF. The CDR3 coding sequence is TGCAGCGCTAGAGATGTCGGGGGGCGCGCGGCCGGGAACACTGAAGCTTTCTTT. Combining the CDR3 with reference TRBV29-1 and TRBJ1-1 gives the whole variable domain SAVISQKPSRDICQRGTSLTIQCQVDSQVTMMFWYRQQPGQSLTLIATANQGSEATYESGFVIDKFPISRPNLTFSTLTVSNMSPEDSSIYLCSARDVGGRAAGNTEAFFGQGTRLTVV.

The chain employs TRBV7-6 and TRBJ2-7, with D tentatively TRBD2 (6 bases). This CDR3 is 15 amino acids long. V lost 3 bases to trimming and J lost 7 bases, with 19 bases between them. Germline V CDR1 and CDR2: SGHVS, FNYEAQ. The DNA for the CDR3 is TGTGCCAGCAGCTTCTCTGGCGGGGTTACTGGTGAGCAGTACTTC. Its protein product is CASSFSGGVTGEQYF.

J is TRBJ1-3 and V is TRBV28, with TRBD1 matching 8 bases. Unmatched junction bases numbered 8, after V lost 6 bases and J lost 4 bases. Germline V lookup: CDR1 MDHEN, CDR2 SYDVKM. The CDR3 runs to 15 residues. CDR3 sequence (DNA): TGTGCCAGCAGCCAGGGGGACAGGACAGGAAACACCATATATTTT. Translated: CASSQGDRTGNTIYF.

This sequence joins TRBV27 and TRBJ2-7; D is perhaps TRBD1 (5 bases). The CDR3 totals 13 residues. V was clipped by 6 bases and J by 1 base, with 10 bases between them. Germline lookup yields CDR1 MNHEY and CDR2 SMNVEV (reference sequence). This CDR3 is CASRDSLSYEQYF. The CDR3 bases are TGTGCCAGCAGAGACAGTCTTTCCTACGAGCAGTACTTC.

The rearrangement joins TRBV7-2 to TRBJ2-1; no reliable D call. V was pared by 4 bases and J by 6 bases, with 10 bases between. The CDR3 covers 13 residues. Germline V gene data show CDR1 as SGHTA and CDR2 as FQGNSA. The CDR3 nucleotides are TGTGCCAGCAGCTCACGACAAGGCAATGAGCAGTTCTTC. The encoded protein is CASSSRQGNEQFF.

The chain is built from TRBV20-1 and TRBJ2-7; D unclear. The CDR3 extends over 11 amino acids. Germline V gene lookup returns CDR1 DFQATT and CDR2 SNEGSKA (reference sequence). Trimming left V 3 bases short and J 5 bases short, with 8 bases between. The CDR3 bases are TGCAGTGCTAGCCGGGTAGACGAGCAGTACTTC. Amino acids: CSASRVDEQYF.

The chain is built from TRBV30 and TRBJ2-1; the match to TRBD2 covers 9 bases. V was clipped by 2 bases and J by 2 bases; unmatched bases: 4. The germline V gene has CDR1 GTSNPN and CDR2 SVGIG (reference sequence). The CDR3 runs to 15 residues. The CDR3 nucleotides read TGTGCCTGGAGTACCTTAGCGGGAGCCTACAATGAGCAGTTCTTC. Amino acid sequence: CAWSTLAGAYNEQFF.

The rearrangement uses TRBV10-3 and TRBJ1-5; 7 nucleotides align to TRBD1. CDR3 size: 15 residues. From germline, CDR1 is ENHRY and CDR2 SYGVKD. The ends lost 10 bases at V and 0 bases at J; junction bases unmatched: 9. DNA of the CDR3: TGTGCCACCCAACCGGGACAGAATAGCAATCAGCCCCAGCATTTT. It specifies CATQPGQNSNQPQHF.

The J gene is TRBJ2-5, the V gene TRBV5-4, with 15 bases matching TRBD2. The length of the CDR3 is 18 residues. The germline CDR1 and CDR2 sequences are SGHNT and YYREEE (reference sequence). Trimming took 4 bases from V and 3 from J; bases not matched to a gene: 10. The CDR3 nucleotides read TGTGCCAGCAGCCCGGGACTAGCGGGAGGTGGGACAGAAGAGACCCAGTACTTC. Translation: CASSPGLAGGGTEETQYF.

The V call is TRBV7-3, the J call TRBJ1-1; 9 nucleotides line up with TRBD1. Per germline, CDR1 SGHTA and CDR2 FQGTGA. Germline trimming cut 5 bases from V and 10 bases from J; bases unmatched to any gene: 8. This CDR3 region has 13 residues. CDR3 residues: CASSPRQGERAFF. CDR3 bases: TGTGCCAGCAGCCCCCGACAGGGGGAGAGAGCTTTCTTT. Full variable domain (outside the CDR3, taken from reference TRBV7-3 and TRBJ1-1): GAGVSQTPSNKVTEKGKYVELRCDPISGHTALYWYRQSLGQGPEFLIYFQGTGAADDSGLPNDRFFAVRPEGSVSTLKIQRTERGDSAVYLCASSPRQGERAFFGQGTRLTVV.

CDR3 nucleotide sequence: TGTGCCATCAGCGAAGGGGCTCTCGGGTCAAGCCTCTACGAGCAGTACTTC. Its translation: CAISEGALGSSLYEQYF. The V and J genes are TRBV10-3 and TRBJ2-7, with a weak D call TRBD1 (5 bases). This CDR3 has 17 amino acids. V gave up 6 bases and J gave up 3 bases, with 24 bases separating them. Per the germline V gene, CDR1 is ENHRY and CDR2 is SYGVKD.

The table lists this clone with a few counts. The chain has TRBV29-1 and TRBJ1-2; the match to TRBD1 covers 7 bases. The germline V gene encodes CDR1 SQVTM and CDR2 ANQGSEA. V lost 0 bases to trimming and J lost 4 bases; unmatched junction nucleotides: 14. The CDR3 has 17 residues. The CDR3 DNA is TGCAGCGTTGAAGATCTCCCTCAGGGGGAACTTTTCTATGGCTACACCTTC. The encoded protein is CSVEDLPQGELFYGYTF. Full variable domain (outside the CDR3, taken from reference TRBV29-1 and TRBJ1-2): SAVISQKPSRDICQRGTSLTIQCQVDSQVTMMFWYRQQPGQSLTLIATANQGSEATYESGFVIDKFPISRPNLTFSTLTVSNMSPEDSSIYLCSVEDLPQGELFYGYTFGSGTRLTVV.

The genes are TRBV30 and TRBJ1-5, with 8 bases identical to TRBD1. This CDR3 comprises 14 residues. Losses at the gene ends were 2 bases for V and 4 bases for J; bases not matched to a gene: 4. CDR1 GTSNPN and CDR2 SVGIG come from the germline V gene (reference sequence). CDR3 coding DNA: TGTGCCTGGAGTCGAGACAGGGGAAATCAGCCCCAGCATTTT. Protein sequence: CAWSRDRGNQPQHF.

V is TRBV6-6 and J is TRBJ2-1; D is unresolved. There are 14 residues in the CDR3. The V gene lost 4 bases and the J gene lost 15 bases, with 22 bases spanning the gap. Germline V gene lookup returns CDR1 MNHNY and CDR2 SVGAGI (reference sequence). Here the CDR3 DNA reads TGTGCCAGCAGTTCCCAGCCCACATACTCGACGGGGTTCTTC. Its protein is CASSSQPTYSTGFF.

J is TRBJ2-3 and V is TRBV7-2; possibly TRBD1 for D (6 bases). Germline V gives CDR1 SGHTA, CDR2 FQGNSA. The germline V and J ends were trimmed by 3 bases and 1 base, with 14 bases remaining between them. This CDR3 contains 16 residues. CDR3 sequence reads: CASSFTGPPGTDTQYF. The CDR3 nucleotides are TGTGCCAGCAGCTTTACAGGGCCCCCGGGCACAGATACGCAGTATTTT.

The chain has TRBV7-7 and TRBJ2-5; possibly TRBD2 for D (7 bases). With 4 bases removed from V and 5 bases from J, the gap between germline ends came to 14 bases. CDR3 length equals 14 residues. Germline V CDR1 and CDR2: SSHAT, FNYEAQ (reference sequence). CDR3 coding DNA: TGTGCCAGCAGCTCAGGCCCGGGGGGCGAGACCCAGTACTTC. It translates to CASSSGPGGETQYF.

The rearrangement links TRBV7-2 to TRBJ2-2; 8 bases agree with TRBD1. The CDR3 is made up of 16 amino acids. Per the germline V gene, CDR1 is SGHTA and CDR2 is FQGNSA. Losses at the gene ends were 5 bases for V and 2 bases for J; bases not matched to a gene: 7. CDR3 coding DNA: TGTGCCAGCAGCCCAAGGACAGGGAGAAACACCGGGGAGCTGTTTTTT. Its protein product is CASSPRTGRNTGELFF.

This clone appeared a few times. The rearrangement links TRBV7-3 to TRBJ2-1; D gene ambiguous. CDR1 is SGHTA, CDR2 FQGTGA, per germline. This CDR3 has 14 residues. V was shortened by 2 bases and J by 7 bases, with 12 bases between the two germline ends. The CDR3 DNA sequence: TGTGCCAGCAGCTTAGTAGACTCGTCTAATGAGCAGTTCTTC. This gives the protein CASSLVDSSNEQFF.

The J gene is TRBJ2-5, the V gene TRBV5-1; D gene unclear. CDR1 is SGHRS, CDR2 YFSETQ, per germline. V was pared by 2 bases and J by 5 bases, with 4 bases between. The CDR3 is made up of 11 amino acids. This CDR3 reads CASSFGETQYF. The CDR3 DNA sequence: TGCGCCAGCAGCTTCGGGGAGACCCAGTACTTC.

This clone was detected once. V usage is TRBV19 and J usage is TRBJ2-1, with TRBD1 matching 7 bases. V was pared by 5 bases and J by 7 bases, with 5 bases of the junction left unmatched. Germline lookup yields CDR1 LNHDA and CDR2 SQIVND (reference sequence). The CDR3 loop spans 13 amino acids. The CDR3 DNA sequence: TGTGCCAGTAGTGGGACAGACCAAAATGAGCAGTTCTTC. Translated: CASSGTDQNEQFF.

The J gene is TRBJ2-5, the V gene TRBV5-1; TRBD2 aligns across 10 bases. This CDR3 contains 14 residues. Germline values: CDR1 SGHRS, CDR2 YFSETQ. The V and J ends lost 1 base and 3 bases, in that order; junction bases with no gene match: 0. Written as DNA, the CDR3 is TGCGCCAGCAGCTTGAGCGGGAGGGAAGAGACCCAGTACTTC. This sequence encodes CASSLSGREETQYF.

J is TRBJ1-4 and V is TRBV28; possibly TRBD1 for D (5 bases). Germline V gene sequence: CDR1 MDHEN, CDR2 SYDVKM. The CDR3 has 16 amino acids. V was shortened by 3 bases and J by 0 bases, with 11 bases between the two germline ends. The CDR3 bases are TGTGCCAGCAGTTTTCCCACAGGCGCAACTAATGAAAAACTGTTTTTT. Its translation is CASSFPTGATNEKLFF.

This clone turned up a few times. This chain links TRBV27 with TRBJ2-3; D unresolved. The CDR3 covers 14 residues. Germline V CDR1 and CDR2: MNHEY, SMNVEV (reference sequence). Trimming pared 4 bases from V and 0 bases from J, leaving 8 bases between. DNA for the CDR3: TGTGCCAGCAGTTACCAGGCTAGCACAGATACGCAGTATTTT. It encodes CASSYQASTDTQYF.